Following are 7 T cell receptor beta chains from one sample sequenced in a study of PD-1 blockade in classical Hodgkin lymphoma. Some clones are missing from TCRdb's copy, which holds only in-frame ones; the method was immunoSEQ multiplex PCR. The sample lists thousands of clones, 80% to 90% occurring once. All patients experienced relapse after autologous stem cell transplantation, and brentuximab vedotin exposure was variable. Sequences were derived from peripheral blood mononuclear cells (PBMCs), sampled at baseline. These receptors were taken from a human donor with classical Hodgkin lymphoma.

Written as DNA, the CDR3 is TGCAGCGTTCGAGGATCGGAGGGACTAGCTACGGTTGAGCAGTTCTTC. This translates into CSVRGSEGLATVEQFF. The chain is built from TRBV29-1 and TRBJ2-1; 9 bases fit TRBD2. With V trimmed by 5 bases and J by 9 bases, 17 bases remained unmatched. Looked up from germline, CDR1 is SQVTM and CDR2 is ANQGSEA. The CDR3 spans 16 residues.

Judged by abundance, this clone is large. V and J are TRBV5-4 and TRBJ2-1, with unresolved D. Germline V lookup: CDR1 SGHNT, CDR2 YYREEE (reference sequence). The CDR3 contains 15 residues. Trimming took 3 bases from V and 3 from J, leaving 13 bases between them. DNA for the CDR3: TGTGCCAGCAGCTCGACATCTGGCGGCTACAATGAGCAGTTCTTC. Protein product: CASSSTSGGYNEQFF.

The gene calls are TRBV7-8 and TRBJ2-1; no definite D call. The CDR3 spans 16 residues. CDR1 is SGHVS and CDR2 is FQNEAQ in the germline V gene. Trimming cost V 2 bases and J 0 bases, with 11 bases left between them. This chain's CDR3 is CASSLRAVSSYNEQFF. The CDR3 DNA reads TGTGCCAGCAGCTTACGGGCGGTCAGCTCCTACAATGAGCAGTTCTTC. The variable domain in full, completed from reference TRBV7-8 and TRBJ2-1, reads GAGVSQSPRYKVAKRGQDVALRCDPISGHVSLFWYQQALGQGPEFLTYFQNEAQLDKSGLPSDRFFAERPEGSVSTLKIQRTQQEDSAVYLCASSLRAVSSYNEQFFGPGTRLTVL.

This chain connects TRBV5-5 to TRBJ2-1, with D perhaps matching TRBD2 (6 bases). V shed 5 bases and J shed 8 bases, with 20 bases lying between them. This CDR3 has 15 amino acids. The germline V gene encodes CDR1 SGHKS and CDR2 YYEKEE (reference sequence). The CDR3 coding sequence is TGTGCCAGCAGTCAACCGGGACTCGCACGAGATGAGCAGTTCTTC. Amino acid sequence: CASSQPGLARDEQFF.

The V gene is TRBV4-1, the J gene TRBJ2-3; D may be TRBD1 (6 bases). The CDR3 runs to 15 residues. The germline gives CDR1 MGHRA, CDR2 YSYEKL. V was trimmed by 0 bases and J by 7 bases, leaving 14 bases between them. The DNA of the CDR3 is TGCGCCAGCAGCCAAGAAGCCCGGACAGCAAATACGCAGTATTTT. Protein sequence: CASSQEARTANTQYF.

The chain joins TRBV28 to TRBJ2-7; the match to TRBD2 covers 7 bases. The germline V gene has CDR1 MDHEN and CDR2 SYDVKM. The CDR3 length is 14 residues. V gave up 6 bases and J gave up 7 bases; unmatched junction bases: 12. CDR3 nucleotide sequence: TGTGCCAGCAGGCAAATCGGGCGGGAGTGGGAGCAGTACTTC. It translates to CASRQIGREWEQYF.

The chain carries TRBV11-2 and TRBJ2-2; 8 bases are a match to TRBD2. CDR3 size: 20 residues. Trimming at V came to 0 bases and at J to 0 bases, leaving 12 bases not matched to a gene. Germline values: CDR1 SGHAT, CDR2 FQNNGV. The CDR3, as DNA: TGTGCCAGCAGCTTAGAGGCTAGCGGGTCCCTGGTCGCGAACACCGGGGAGCTGTTTTTT. It codes for CASSLEASGSLVANTGELFF.